This record looks at one TCR beta chain sequence and its context. Antigen unknown. CD4+ T cells from unexposed donors were obtained before the COVID-19 pandemic (2011-2018). The cells were cultured for under 13 days before CD4+ T cells were isolated. Testing used SARS-CoV-2 S/N and four cold-coronavirus spikes on unexposed-donor CD4+ T cells, cells permitting. The sample belongs to a study of CD4 T cells in relation to SARS-CoV-2 and coronaviruses. This table comes from immunoSEQ multiplex PCR, and its TCRdb copy is limited to in-frame clones, with some not included. The repertoire holds just over 25,000 clones, more than 75% seen once, with more than 9% in the top ten. The CDR3 contains 15 residues. The V gene's germline CDR1 is SGHNT and CDR2 YYREEE (reference sequence). The V gene end was trimmed by 4 bases and the J gene end by 4 bases; junction bases not matched to a gene: 5.

The chain carries TRBV5-4 and TRBJ2-3, with 11 bases matching TRBD2. This clonotype originated in a human donor in good health. Sequencing was carried out using CD4+ T cells from PBMCs, cultured in vitro. The CDR3 coding sequence is TGTGCCAGCAGCCTAACTAGCGGGGGCCCAGATACGCAGTATTTT. Translated: CASSLTSGGPDTQYF.